Each of the 27 T cell receptor beta chains below was sequenced from the same sample in a study of blood T cells in healthy people across ages. Primers used in a second PCR of roughly 7 to 12 cycles were a sample-barcoded 5' primer and a J-beta primer mix. TCRdb reprocessed the 5' RACE reads via MiXCR and lists one record per CDR3 protein. The profile shows about 570,000 distinct CDR3 sequences, approximately 30% of them singletons. The sample taken for sequencing was blood. These receptors came from an older woman in good health.

The chain employs TRBV24-1 and TRBJ2-5; TRBD2 aligns across 8 bases. The J call may be mistaken, given a closer DNA end match to TRBJ2-1. Germline V gene sequence: CDR1 KGHDR, CDR2 SFDVKD. The CDR3 is made up of 15 amino acids. The CDR3, as DNA: TGTGCCACCAGTGATTTGCGGGCGGGGGGAAATGAGCAGTTCTTC. Translated, it gives CATSDLRAGGNEQFF.

This clonotype was seen only a few times. The rearrangement links TRBV5-1 to TRBJ1-1, with D possibly TRBD1 on 6 matching bases. Trimming shortened V by 4 bases and J by 10 bases, and 23 bases separated the two germline ends. Germline CDR1 and CDR2: SGHRS and YFSETQ. The CDR3 runs 15 residues. CDR3 sequence reads: CASSPSRQDRGGAFF. In nucleotides, the CDR3 is TGCGCCAGCAGCCCCAGTAGACAGGACCGAGGGGGAGCTTTCTTT. The full variable domain, rest sourced from reference TRBV5-1 and TRBJ1-1, is KAGVTQTPRYLIKTRGQQVTLSCSPISGHRSVSWYQQTPGQGLQFLFEYFSETQRNKGNFPGRFSGRQFSNSRSEMNVSTLELGDSALYLCASSPSRQDRGGAFFGQGTRLTVV.

This sequence joins TRBV7-2 and TRBJ2-5; TRBD1 matches 8 bases. The end of the DNA aligns better with TRBJ2-7, so the J call may be wrong. This CDR3 spans 14 amino acids. Germline assignment: CDR1 SGHTA and CDR2 FQGNSA. The CDR3 loop is CASSLDREAYEQYF. In DNA form, the CDR3 reads TGTGCCAGCAGCTTGGACAGGGAAGCCTACGAGCAGTACTTC.

This clonotype has just a few counts. The J gene is TRBJ2-7, the V gene TRBV6-8; TRBD1 matches at 11 bases. V lost 11 bases and J lost 5; bases outside the gene matches: 8. The length of the CDR3 is 13 residues. Germline-derived CDR1 and CDR2 are MNHGY and SAAAGT. This CDR3 reads CALEDRGQDEQYF. The CDR3 nucleotides read TGTGCCCTCGAGGACAGGGGGCAAGACGAGCAGTACTTC.

The CDR3 DNA is TGCAGTGCTGCCCGACAGGAGCTCTATAATTCACCCCTCCACTTT. It is translated as CSAARQELYNSPLHF. This chain joins TRBV20-1 and TRBJ1-6, with D possibly being TRBD1 (6 bases). Germline CDR1 is DFQATT and CDR2 is SNEGSKA (reference sequence). The CDR3 covers 15 residues. Trimming shortened V by 5 bases and J by 3 bases, and 14 bases separated the two germline ends.

This chain uses TRBV4-3 with TRBJ1-4; the D gene is possibly TRBD1 (5 bases). Per the germline V gene, CDR1 is LGHNA and CDR2 is YSLEER. Trimming removed 1 base at V and 17 bases at J, with 23 bases between. The CDR3 runs 15 residues. Written as DNA, the CDR3 is TGCGCCAGCAGCCAAGGGCCGGGGCTGGGCAGCCCCTTTTTTTTT. Its translation is CASSQGPGLGSPFFF.

The chain has TRBV29-1 and TRBJ1-2; tentatively, D is TRBD1 (5 bases). CDR1 is SQVTM, CDR2 ANQGSEA, per germline. Trimming removed 7 bases at V and 7 bases at J, with 13 bases between. This CDR3 spans 11 amino acids. CDR3 sequence (DNA): TGCAGCGGGATCGGGGGTCGTGGCTACACCTTC. Amino acids: CSGIGGRGYTF. The variable domain in full, with the rest retrieved from reference TRBV29-1 and TRBJ1-2, is SAVISQKPSRDICQRGTSLTIQCQVDSQVTMMFWYRQQPGQSLTLIATANQGSEATYESGFVIDKFPISRPNLTFSTLTVSNMSPEDSSIYLCSGIGGRGYTFGSGTRLTVV.

J is TRBJ2-5 and V is TRBV4-2; D is undetermined. The CDR3 consists of 13 residues. Trimming shortened V by 0 bases and J by 5 bases, and 7 bases separated the two germline ends. Germline CDR1 and CDR2: LGHNA and YNFKEQ. The CDR3 bases are TGTGCCAGCAGCCAAGAAATAGGGGAGACCCAGTACTTC. It encodes CASSQEIGETQYF.

Points on this clonotype: The junction shows a germline mismatch at one end, possibly a read error. V gene TRBV11-2 combines with J gene TRBJ2-5; 7 positions match TRBD1. The CDR3 is made up of 15 amino acids. Germline-derived CDR1 and CDR2 are SGHAT and FQNNGV. The CDR3 is CASSLGAQGISPGVF. CDR3 nucleotides: TGTGCCAGCAGCTTAGGAGCACAGGGGATTTCTCCTGGGGTCTTC.

The V gene is TRBV2, the J gene TRBJ1-4; D may be TRBD1 (5 bases). Trimming took 6 bases from V and 7 from J, leaving 18 bases between them. CDR1 and CDR2 (germline): SNHLY, FYNNEI. The CDR3 sequence is 15 residues long. The CDR3 region has the DNA TGTGCCAGCAGCCAGAAGGAAGGGGAGGGTGAAAAACTGTTTTTT. This gives the protein CASSQKEGEGEKLFF.

CDR3 nucleotide sequence: TGTGCCAGCAGCCCCCCCGGGACAGCGTCGGACATTCAGTACTTC. This translates into CASSPPGTASDIQYF. The chain links TRBV11-3 to TRBJ2-4, with TRBD1 matching over 7 bases. The germline gives CDR1 SGHNT, CDR2 YENEEA. CDR3 length: 15 residues. V lost 5 bases to trimming and J lost 8 bases; unmatched junction nucleotides: 12.

The sample holds a few counts of this clonotype. The V gene is TRBV2, the J gene TRBJ2-5; a weak D match, TRBD2 (6 bases). V lost 7 bases and J lost 5, with 11 bases in between. Looked up from germline, CDR1 is SNHLY and CDR2 is FYNNEI. This CDR3 comprises 12 residues. This chain's CDR3 is CASIDGGETQYF. The CDR3, as DNA: TGTGCCAGCATTGATGGGGGGGAGACCCAGTACTTC.

This clonotype was picked up a small number of times. The V call is TRBV27, the J call TRBJ2-5; D possibly uses TRBD1 or TRBD2 (5 bases each). The V end lost 5 bases, the J end lost 4 bases, and 20 bases lay between the germline ends. Germline V gene data show CDR1 as MNHEY and CDR2 as SMNVEV (reference sequence). CDR3 size: 16 residues. CDR3 sequence (DNA): TGTGCCAGCAGTCGTAGGGTGGGGACCCTTGGAGAGACCCAGTACTTC. As protein: CASSRRVGTLGETQYF.

The chain joins TRBV12-3 or TRBV12-4 to TRBJ1-4; 7 nucleotides align to TRBD1. The ends lost 7 bases at V and 8 bases at J; junction bases unmatched: 4. The length of the CDR3 is 12 residues. The CDR3 DNA sequence: TGTGCCAGCACACCGGGACAGGAAAAACTGTTTTTT. Translated: CASTPGQEKLFF.

The chain links TRBV5-4 to TRBJ1-4, with D unclear. There are 13 residues in the CDR3. With 2 bases removed from V and 8 bases from J, the gap between germline ends came to 10 bases. Germline lookup yields CDR1 SGHNT and CDR2 YYREEE (reference sequence). The CDR3 reads CASSLPDVEKLFF. The CDR3 DNA follows: TGTGCCAGCAGCTTACCCGACGTAGAAAAACTGTTTTTT.

This clonotype was recorded a few times. This chain connects TRBV7-2 to TRBJ2-5, with TRBD2 identical over 9 bases. Near its end, the DNA agrees better with TRBJ2-1, so the J call may be wrong. Germline CDR1 is SGHTA and CDR2 is FQGNSA. There are 15 residues in the CDR3. The CDR3 DNA reads TGTGCCAGCAGCTTACTAAGCGGGGGGACCCTAGGGCAGTTCTTC. Amino acids: CASSLLSGGTLGQFF.

The table lists this clonotype with a few counts. CDR3 loop: CASSLGLAGARPTYEQYF. For the CDR3, the DNA is TGTGCCAGCAGCCTGGGACTAGCGGGGGCCCGCCCCACCTACGAGCAGTACTTC. V and J are TRBV7-2 and TRBJ2-7; 14 bases align to TRBD2. J was trimmed by 2 bases and V by 5 bases; bases with no gene match: 11. CDR3 length equals 18 residues. Per germline, CDR1 SGHTA and CDR2 FQGNSA.

The chain joins TRBV7-2 to TRBJ2-1, with 10 bases that match TRBD1. The CDR3 is 15 amino acids. Germline CDR1 and CDR2: SGHTA and FQGNSA. Trimming took 5 bases from V and 8 from J; bases not matched to a gene: 9. The DNA for the CDR3 is TGTGCCAGCAGCCTCAGACAGGGGGCCTGGGATGAGCAGTTCTTC. Translated: CASSLRQGAWDEQFF. The full variable domain, with the rest looked up from reference TRBV7-2 and TRBJ2-1, is GAGVSQSPSNKVTEKGKDVELRCDPISGHTALYWYRQSLGQGLEFLIYFQGNSAPDKSGLPSDRFSAERTGGSVSTLTIQRTQQEDSAVYLCASSLRQGAWDEQFFGPGTRLTVL.

Only a few counts were recorded for this clonotype. The chain links TRBV10-3 to TRBJ2-1; D may correspond to TRBD1 or TRBD2 (5 bases each). This CDR3 comprises 13 residues. Germline values: CDR1 ENHRY, CDR2 SYGVKD. V was trimmed by 6 bases and J by 6 bases, leaving 12 bases between them. In DNA, the CDR3 is TGTGCCATCAGGGGACCCGTTCCCAATGAGCAGTTCTTC. Translated: CAIRGPVPNEQFF.

To note about this clonotype: The junction and the germline gene differ at one end; a read error may be behind it. This chain connects TRBV20-1 to TRBJ2-3; no definite D call. Germline V gene data show CDR1 as DFQATT and CDR2 as SNEGSKA (reference sequence). CDR3 length: 13 amino acids. The CDR3 nucleotides read TGCAGTGCTAGAGTGCCAAGCACAGATGCGCAGTATTTT. Encoded protein: CSARVPSTDAQYF.

This clonotype appeared a few times. The chain recombines TRBV2 with TRBJ1-2; D remains ambiguous. CDR1 and CDR2 from the germline V gene are SNHLY and FYNNEI. This CDR3 spans 13 amino acids. Trimming shortened V by 4 bases and J by 1 base, and 7 bases separated the two germline ends. The CDR3 sequence is CASSGDYNYGYTF. DNA for the CDR3: TGTGCCAGCAGTGGAGACTATAACTATGGCTACACCTTC.

This clonotype was counted a few times. The chain couples TRBV11-2 to TRBJ2-7, with TRBD2 identical over 9 bases. Germline loops: CDR1 SGHAT, CDR2 FQNNGV. The CDR3 is 14 amino acids. V shed 5 bases, J shed 2 bases, and the junction held 4 bases outside the gene matches. The CDR3, as DNA: TGTGCCAGCAGCAGCGGACTAGCGACCTACGAGCAGTACTTC. It is translated as CASSSGLATYEQYF.

This clonotype was counted between two and nine times. V is TRBV10-3 and J is TRBJ1-3; D is unresolved. Germline V gene data show CDR1 as ENHRY and CDR2 as SYGVKD. Trimming left V 6 bases short and J 0 bases short, with 18 bases between. The CDR3 extends over 17 amino acids. CDR3 sequence (DNA): TGTGCCATCAGCCGAGTGGAGGACGCCAGCTCTGGAAACACCATATATTTT. Amino acids: CAISRVEDASSGNTIYF.

The chain links TRBV7-2 to TRBJ2-1; D could derive from TRBD1 or TRBD2 (5 bases each). Germline V CDR1 and CDR2: SGHTA, FQGNSA. This CDR3 spans 17 amino acids. The germline V and J ends were trimmed by 0 bases and 0 bases, with 12 bases remaining between them. The CDR3 DNA reads as TGTGCCAGCAGCTTAGCCCGGGGTGGGGGCTCCTACAATGAGCAGTTCTTC. Translation: CASSLARGGGSYNEQFF.

The J gene is TRBJ2-2, the V gene TRBV6-2 or TRBV6-3, with 11 positions matching TRBD2. Germline CDR1 and CDR2: MNHEY and SVGEGT. The CDR3 runs to 19 residues. Trimming took 0 bases from V and 4 from J; bases not matched to a gene: 10. The CDR3 loop is CASSYSFARLAGSTGELFF. For the CDR3, the DNA is TGTGCCAGCAGTTACTCGTTTGCCCGACTAGCGGGGAGCACCGGGGAGCTGTTTTTT.

This clonotype was picked up a small number of times. This rearrangement joins TRBV11-2 to TRBJ2-5; TRBD2 matches at 7 bases. The CDR3 runs 15 residues. The germline gives CDR1 SGHAT, CDR2 FQNNGV. V shed 4 bases and J 4 bases; nucleotides not matched to a gene: 9. The CDR3 is CASSSKRGYLETQYF. The CDR3 coding sequence is TGTGCCAGCAGCTCTAAGCGGGGCTACCTAGAGACCCAGTACTTC.

As for this clonotype: This CDR3 is missing its conserved last phenylalanine or tryptophan, likely due to a read error. The chain recombines TRBV4-1 with TRBJ2-7, with D hard to call. V lost 0 bases and J 0 bases, leaving 6 bases between the germline ends. Per the germline V gene, CDR1 is MGHRA and CDR2 is YSYEKL. This CDR3 contains 14 residues. CDR3 amino acids: CASSQDPFSYEQYL. CDR3 coding DNA: TGCGCCAGCAGCCAAGACCCATTCTCCTACGAGCAGTACCTC.